This passage covers 15 T cell receptor beta chains from one sample sequenced in a study of blood T cell repertoires in COVID-19. Sequencing used immunoSEQ multiplex PCR; TCRdb keeps in-frame clones, though not all of them. The sample consists of just over 75,000 clones, approximately 84% of them appearing once. Sample: peripheral blood. Source of these receptors: a man in his sixties with active or convalescent COVID-19.

The rearrangement links TRBV6-2 or TRBV6-3 to TRBJ1-2; the match to TRBD1 covers 9 bases. This CDR3 is built from 14 residues. Unmatched junction bases numbered 10, after V lost 6 bases and J lost 8 bases. The germline gives CDR1 MNHEY, CDR2 SVGEGT. CDR3 DNA: TGTGCCAGCAGCCCGGGACAGGGAATACGCGGCTACACCTTC. Protein product: CASSPGQGIRGYTF.

This clone was observed many times. This chain uses TRBV6-1 with TRBJ2-3, with a tentative D call TRBD2 (6 bases). Germline loops: CDR1 MNHNS, CDR2 SASEGT. The V end lost 1 base, the J end lost 5 bases, and 10 bases lay between the germline ends. This CDR3 contains 14 residues. The CDR3 reads CASSEVQGGDTQYF. In DNA form, the CDR3 reads TGTGCCAGCAGTGAAGTTCAGGGAGGAGATACGCAGTATTTT.

The rearrangement links TRBV7-9 to TRBJ2-1; possibly TRBD2 for D (6 bases). The CDR3 is made up of 14 amino acids. Trimming cost V 3 bases and J 5 bases, with 11 bases left between them. Germline loops: CDR1 SEHNR, CDR2 FQNEAQ (reference sequence). CDR3 nucleotides: TGTGCCAGCAGCTTGGGGACTCAAAACAATGAGCAGTTCTTC. Its protein is CASSLGTQNNEQFF.

The CDR3 DNA is TGTGCCTGGACAGAGGGGGACAGGGGGTCACCCCTCCACTTT. This translates into CAWTEGDRGSPLHF. V and J are TRBV30 and TRBJ1-6, with 11 positions matching TRBD1. Trimming removed 4 bases from V and 10 bases from J; junction bases left unmatched: 6. The CDR3 contains 14 residues. Per germline, CDR1 GTSNPN and CDR2 SVGIG (reference sequence).

This rearrangement joins TRBV3-1 (or the pseudogene TRBV3-2) to TRBJ1-1, with a tentative D call TRBD1 (5 bases). V was cut by 0 bases and J by 6 bases, with 11 bases left in between. CDR3 length equals 14 residues. The V gene's germline CDR1 is LGHDT and CDR2 YNNKEL (reference sequence). CDR3 bases: TGTGCCAGCAGCCAAGATCAGGGTACCTCTGAAGCTTTCTTT. Protein sequence: CASSQDQGTSEAFF.

The V call is TRBV10-3, the J call TRBJ2-7; perhaps TRBD1 as D (5 bases). Per germline, CDR1 ENHRY and CDR2 SYGVKD. The CDR3 loop spans 11 amino acids. Trimming removed 10 bases at V and 5 bases at J, with 12 bases between. This CDR3 reads CATGHTDEQYF. In nucleotides, the CDR3 is TGTGCCACCGGACATACCGACGAGCAGTACTTC.

CDR3: CASSPGLAGGVGTDTQYF. The CDR3 DNA sequence: TGCGCCAGCAGCCCGGGACTAGCGGGGGGGGTTGGCACAGATACGCAGTATTTT. The J gene is TRBJ2-3, the V gene TRBV4-3, with TRBD2 identical over 16 bases. Germline-derived CDR1 and CDR2 are LGHNA and YSLEER. The junction had 5 bases not matched to a gene; V was cut back by 4 bases and J by 1 base. This CDR3 region has 18 residues.

The chain carries TRBV11-2 and TRBJ1-1; D not certain. The CDR3 totals 13 residues. V was clipped by 5 bases and J by 3 bases, with 10 bases between them. In germline, CDR1 is SGHAT, CDR2 FQNNGV. CDR3 sequence (DNA): TGTGCCAGCAGCCGCGGTTCCTACACTGAAGCTTTCTTT. It specifies CASSRGSYTEAFF.

This clone was observed once. This sequence joins TRBV29-1 and TRBJ2-7; TRBD2 aligns across 8 bases. Germline V lookup: CDR1 SQVTM, CDR2 ANQGSEA. Trimming at V came to 4 bases and at J to 2 bases, leaving 16 bases not matched to a gene. This CDR3 has 17 residues. In DNA form, the CDR3 reads TGCAGCGTTGTGGTTGCGACGGGGGGGACCCATACCTACGAGCAGTACTTC. Protein sequence: CSVVVATGGTHTYEQYF.

The genes are TRBV2 and TRBJ1-2, with 9 bases aligning to TRBD1. V was clipped by 5 bases and J by 12 bases; unmatched bases: 16. The CDR3 contains 15 residues. Germline V CDR1 and CDR2: SNHLY, FYNNEI. CDR3 amino acids: CASSSIGQGRVHNTF. The CDR3, as DNA: TGTGCCAGCAGTTCCATCGGACAGGGGAGAGTTCATAACACCTTC.

This clone was seen only a few times. This chain uses TRBV19 with TRBJ2-3; the match to TRBD2 covers 7 bases. The germline gives CDR1 LNHDA, CDR2 SQIVND (reference sequence). The ends lost 0 bases at V and 2 bases at J; junction bases unmatched: 5. The CDR3 runs 16 residues. The CDR3 DNA sequence: TGTGCCAGTAGTATAGATAAGGGAGGGGTCACAGATACGCAGTATTTT. Translation: CASSIDKGGVTDTQYF.

This chain joins TRBV15 and TRBJ2-3; 7 bases fit TRBD2. The CDR3 has 15 residues. V shed 1 base, J shed 2 bases, and the junction held 3 bases outside the gene matches. Germline CDR1 and CDR2: LNHNV and YYDKDF (reference sequence). The CDR3 loop reads CATSRGRGITDTQYF. The CDR3 DNA is TGTGCCACCAGCAGAGGGCGGGGGATCACAGATACGCAGTATTTT.

V is TRBV25-1 and J is TRBJ2-2, with D tentatively TRBD2 (5 bases). The CDR3 is 14 residues long. Per germline, CDR1 MGHDK and CDR2 SYGVNS. V was clipped by 2 bases and J by 6 bases, with 10 bases between them. CDR3 sequence: CASSEGEMPGELFF. The CDR3 DNA reads TGTGCCAGCAGTGAAGGGGAGATGCCCGGGGAGCTGTTTTTT.

This chain joins TRBV20-1 and TRBJ1-1; D is perhaps TRBD1 (6 bases). V lost 1 base, J lost 12 bases, and 12 bases lay in between. The germline V gene has CDR1 DFQATT and CDR2 SNEGSKA (reference sequence). The CDR3 consists of 11 residues. CDR3 region: CSARAHRATFF. CDR3 coding DNA: TGCAGTGCTAGAGCCCACAGGGCGACTTTCTTT.

V and J are TRBV9 and TRBJ2-5; 11 nucleotides agree with TRBD2. Germline V lookup: CDR1 SGDLS, CDR2 YYNGEE. The length of the CDR3 is 16 residues. V trimming: 0 bases; J trimming: 7 bases; junction bases outside the gene matches: 8. CDR3 DNA sequence: TGTGCCAGCAGCGTAGACCCTAGCGGGGGGCGGGGGACCCAGTACTTC. Translation gives CASSVDPSGGRGTQYF. Full variable domain (outside the CDR3, taken from reference TRBV9 and TRBJ2-5): DSGVTQTPKHLITATGQRVTLRCSPRSGDLSVYWYQQSLDQGLQFLIQYYNGEERAKGNILERFSAQQFPDLHSELNLSSLELGDSALYFCASSVDPSGGRGTQYFGPGTRLLVL.